Sequencing of this TCR beta chain was carried out in a study of cytomegalovirus exposure and HLA in healthy donors. Looking at the study overall: As released early, the data held roughly 85 million unique TCRs from HLA-typed donors. Study-wide results and limits: Productive status was seen about 87% or about 30% of the time for most TCR beta V segments in an earlier analysis.

Details on this clone: Its antigen is still unknown.

Vbeta (60) and Jbeta (13) primers were used in the PCR. Assay: immunoSEQ multiplex PCR; the TCRdb copy retains only in-frame clones and omits some. The sample includes around 150,000 clones, approximately 79% of them seen just once. This CDR3 comprises 12 residues. Germline CDR1 reads LNHNV; CDR2 reads YYDKDF (reference sequence). Trimming took off 5 bases at V and 9 bases at J, with 11 bases between the two ends. The chain combines TRBV15 with TRBJ2-1; D gene uncertain. The source material was PBMCs. This sequence was found in a man between 35 and 55 years old in good health and CMV-seropositive. The chain's CDR3 is CATSSLGIEQFF. CDR3 nucleotides: TGTGCCACCAGCTCCCTAGGAATTGAGCAGTTCTTC.